One T cell receptor (beta chain) is described in this entry. V lost 1 base and J lost 4, with 11 bases in between. This CDR3 spans 15 amino acids. CDR1 and CDR2 from the germline V gene are LNHNV and YYDKDF (reference sequence). These data belong to a study of blood T cell repertoires in COVID-19. Study details: Samples taken during acute and convalescent COVID-19 were collected in the United States, Italy and Spain. The analysed material was cDNA or gDNA that came from T cells, B-cell-depleted T cells, or PBMCs.

The protocol was immunoSEQ multiplex PCR, while the TCRdb copy is restricted to in-frame clones and leaves out a portion. The sample yields 130,000 to 150,000 clones, about nine tenths seen once. The clonotype comes from a human donor in a cohort sampled during active COVID-19. The gene calls are TRBV15 and TRBJ2-1; D possibly corresponds to TRBD2 (6 bases). Sequenced input: peripheral blood. The CDR3 nucleotides are TGTGCCACCAGCAGAGGACTAGAAACATACAATGAGCAGTTCTTC. Its protein product is CATSRGLETYNEQFF. Full variable domain (outside the CDR3, taken from reference TRBV15 and TRBJ2-1): DAMVIQNPRYQVTQFGKPVTLSCSQTLNHNVMYWYQQKSSQAPKLLFHYYDKDFNNEADTPDNFQSRRPNTSFCFLDIRSPGLGDTAMYLCATSRGLETYNEQFFGPGTRLTVL.